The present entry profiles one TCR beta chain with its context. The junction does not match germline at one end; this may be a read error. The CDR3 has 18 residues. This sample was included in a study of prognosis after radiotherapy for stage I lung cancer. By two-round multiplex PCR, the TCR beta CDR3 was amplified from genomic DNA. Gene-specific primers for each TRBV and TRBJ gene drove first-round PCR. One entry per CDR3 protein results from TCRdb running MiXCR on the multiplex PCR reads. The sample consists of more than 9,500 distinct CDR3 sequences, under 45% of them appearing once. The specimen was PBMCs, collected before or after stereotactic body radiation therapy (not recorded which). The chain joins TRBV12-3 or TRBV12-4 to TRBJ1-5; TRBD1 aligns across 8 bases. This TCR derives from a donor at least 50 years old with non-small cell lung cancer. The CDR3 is CASKDSATGGIGKQPQHF. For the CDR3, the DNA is TGTGCCAGCAAGGACTCTGCAACAGGGGGAATCGGCAAACAGCCCCAGCATTTT.